Below, 20 T cell receptor beta chains from the same sample are listed, as sequenced in a study of PD-L1 blockade in urothelial cancer. This table comes from immunoSEQ multiplex PCR, and its TCRdb copy is limited to in-frame clones, with some not included. The repertoire holds around 40,000 clones, with approximately 82% as singletons. The specimen comprised PBMCs, sampled around atezolizumab (anti-PD-L1) treatment. These receptor sequences come from a man aged 55 to 70 with urothelial cancer.

The chain combines TRBV19 with TRBJ1-5, with 10 bases fitting TRBD1. Germline trimming cut 7 bases from V and 7 bases from J; bases unmatched to any gene: 13. CDR1 and CDR2 (germline): LNHDA, SQIVND (reference sequence). The CDR3 totals 16 residues. The CDR3 here is CASKSGTGVSGQPQHF. The CDR3 region has the DNA TGTGCCAGTAAGTCCGGGACAGGGGTATCCGGGCAGCCCCAGCATTTT.

This chain joins TRBV10-3 and TRBJ2-1; 16 positions agree with TRBD2. V was pared by 6 bases and J by 10 bases, with 6 bases of the junction left unmatched. Germline V CDR1 and CDR2: ENHRY, SYGVKD. The CDR3 contains 15 residues. The CDR3 nucleotides read TGTGCCATCAGCGGCGGGACTAGCGGGGGGGGCGAGCAGTTCTTC. It is translated as CAISGGTSGGGEQFF.

The V and J genes are TRBV16 and TRBJ2-2, with 8 positions matching TRBD1. In germline, CDR1 is KGHSY, CDR2 FQNENV. J gave up 5 bases and V 4 bases, and 9 bases lay outside the gene matches. The CDR3 covers 16 residues. CDR3 loop: CASSRDRGRRTGELFF. The DNA for the CDR3 is TGTGCCAGCAGCCGCGACAGGGGACGACGGACCGGGGAGCTGTTTTTT.

This clone has a count of ten or more. This chain uses TRBV11-3 with TRBJ2-1, with TRBD2 as a possible D gene (5 bases). This CDR3 comprises 13 residues. From germline, CDR1 is SGHNT and CDR2 YENEEA. V was shortened by 2 bases and J by 6 bases, with 8 bases between the two germline ends. The CDR3 bases are TGTGCCAGCAGCTTAACGGGGTCCAATGAGCAGTTCTTC. Residues: CASSLTGSNEQFF.

This chain links TRBV5-1 with TRBJ2-7; 7 nucleotides match TRBD1. CDR3 size: 13 residues. CDR1 and CDR2 from the germline V gene are SGHRS and YFSETQ. The J segment lost 5 bases and the V segment lost 3 bases, leaving 5 bases of the junction unmatched. The CDR3 here is CASSYQTGDEQYF. For the CDR3, the DNA is TGCGCCAGCAGCTACCAAACAGGGGACGAGCAGTACTTC.

The rearrangement joins TRBV7-9 to TRBJ1-1, with a tentative D call TRBD1 (6 bases). Trimming took 5 bases from V and 5 from J, leaving 15 bases between them. Germline values: CDR1 SEHNR, CDR2 FQNEAQ (reference sequence). This CDR3 region has 14 residues. In nucleotides, the CDR3 is TGTGCCAGCAGCCCCCACAGGGCTCGGACTGAAGCTTTCTTT. Translated, it gives CASSPHRARTEAFF.

The V and J genes are TRBV5-1 and TRBJ1-1; the D gene is possibly TRBD1 (5 bases). From germline, CDR1 is SGHRS and CDR2 YFSETQ. The V and J ends lost 0 bases and 7 bases respectively, with 16 bases between them. The CDR3 totals 15 residues. CDR3 nucleotide sequence: TGCGCCAGCAGCTTGGGAGCGACAGCTGTTATTGAAGCTTTCTTT. This gives the protein CASSLGATAVIEAFF. The entire variable domain, with the rest obtained from reference TRBV5-1 and TRBJ1-1, is as follows: KAGVTQTPRYLIKTRGQQVTLSCSPISGHRSVSWYQQTPGQGLQFLFEYFSETQRNKGNFPGRFSGRQFSNSRSEMNVSTLELGDSALYLCASSLGATAVIEAFFGQGTRLTVV.

This chain uses TRBV29-1 with TRBJ1-2; D is ambiguous. V lost 6 bases, J lost 3 bases, and 8 bases lay in between. The CDR3 runs to 11 residues. Germline V gene data show CDR1 as SQVTM and CDR2 as ANQGSEA. CDR3 residues: CSVESHYGYTF. CDR3 sequence (DNA): TGCAGCGTAGAGTCTCACTATGGCTACACCTTC. The full variable domain, rest sourced from reference TRBV29-1 and TRBJ1-2, is SAVISQKPSRDICQRGTSLTIQCQVDSQVTMMFWYRQQPGQSLTLIATANQGSEATYESGFVIDKFPISRPNLTFSTLTVSNMSPEDSSIYLCSVESHYGYTFGSGTRLTVV.

CDR3 nucleotides: TGTGCCAGCAGCTTGGAATCGGCCGGGGAGCTGTTTTTT. Amino acid sequence: CASSLESAGELFF. This sequence joins TRBV5-6 and TRBJ2-2; D uncertain. The CDR3 spans 13 residues. V lost 0 bases and J 6 bases, leaving 6 bases between the germline ends. The germline CDR1 and CDR2 sequences are SGHDT and YYEEEE.

The rearrangement joins TRBV6-1 to TRBJ1-1, with 7 bases matching TRBD1. The CDR3 loop spans 14 amino acids. V trimming: 7 bases; J trimming: 4 bases; junction bases outside the gene matches: 9. Germline V gene data show CDR1 as MNHNS and CDR2 as SASEGT. CDR3 protein: CASTEDRTRTEAFF. DNA of the CDR3: TGTGCCAGCACCGAGGACAGGACACGCACTGAAGCTTTCTTT.

The V gene is TRBV19, the J gene TRBJ1-2; D remains ambiguous. The V and J ends lost 0 bases and 0 bases respectively, with 5 bases between them. This CDR3 contains 14 residues. Germline CDR1 is LNHDA and CDR2 is SQIVND (reference sequence). The CDR3 here is CASSIDGANYGYTF. In DNA, the CDR3 is TGTGCCAGTAGTATAGACGGAGCTAACTATGGCTACACCTTC.

V usage is TRBV4-3 and J usage is TRBJ1-4, with 8 positions matching TRBD1. V shed 0 bases, J shed 13 bases, and the junction held 4 bases outside the gene matches. There are 13 residues in the CDR3. Germline loops: CDR1 LGHNA, CDR2 YSLEER. This CDR3 is CASSQDRTGILFF. For the CDR3, the DNA is TGCGCCAGCAGCCAAGACCGGACAGGGATACTGTTTTTT.

J is TRBJ2-1 and V is TRBV11-2, with 12 positions matching TRBD1. CDR1 is SGHAT and CDR2 is FQNNGV in the germline V gene. The CDR3 consists of 15 residues. Trimming took 5 bases from V and 6 from J; bases not matched to a gene: 5. The CDR3, as DNA: TGTGCCAGCAGCGGTTGGGACAGGGGGCTCAATGAGCAGTTCTTC. Translation gives CASSGWDRGLNEQFF.

The rearrangement joins TRBV30 to TRBJ1-4; 9 bases align to TRBD1. J gave up 7 bases and V 5 bases, and 11 bases lay outside the gene matches. The CDR3 is made up of 15 amino acids. The germline CDR1 and CDR2 sequences are GTSNPN and SVGIG (reference sequence). This chain's CDR3 is CAWVDRGRRSEKLFF. The CDR3 region has the DNA TGTGCCTGGGTGGACAGGGGCCGTCGAAGTGAAAAACTGTTTTTT.

The chain uses TRBV28 and TRBJ2-7; possible D gene TRBD1, 5 bases. This CDR3 is 12 amino acids long. V was pared by 5 bases and J by 9 bases, with 14 bases between. The germline gives CDR1 MDHEN, CDR2 SYDVKM. In DNA, the CDR3 is TGTGCCAGCAGTCTCCAAAGGGGCGGGCAGTACTTC. Its protein product is CASSLQRGGQYF.

This clone has a single count. The rearrangement uses TRBV30 and TRBJ1-5, with 7 positions matching TRBD1. Trimming cost V 7 bases and J 5 bases; bases outside gene matches: 8. The germline gives CDR1 GTSNPN, CDR2 SVGIG (reference sequence). The CDR3 has 13 amino acids. CDR3 in amino acids: CASQWDRDQPQHF. The CDR3 DNA reads TGTGCCTCCCAATGGGACAGAGATCAGCCCCAGCATTTT.

This chain joins TRBV27 and TRBJ2-2; 10 positions match TRBD2. The germline V gene encodes CDR1 MNHEY and CDR2 SMNVEV (reference sequence). CDR3 length equals 18 residues. Trimming at V came to 2 bases and at J to 8 bases, leaving 14 bases not matched to a gene. The chain's CDR3 is CASSLIGPLTSGEGELFF. Written as DNA, the CDR3 is TGTGCCAGCAGTTTAATAGGGCCCCTCACTAGCGGGGAGGGGGAGCTGTTTTTT.

In nucleotides, the CDR3 is TGTGCCAGTAGTTCTTACGCGACCGGACAGGGACCTGGAAACACCATATATTTT. Residues: CASSSYATGQGPGNTIYF. The rearrangement uses TRBV19 and TRBJ1-3, with TRBD1 identical over 8 bases. Trimming at V came to 5 bases and at J to 2 bases, leaving 14 bases not matched to a gene. Germline V gene data show CDR1 as LNHDA and CDR2 as SQIVND (reference sequence). This CDR3 region has 18 residues. The full variable domain, with the rest looked up from reference TRBV19 and TRBJ1-3, is DGGITQSPKYLFRKEGQNVTLSCEQNLNHDAMYWYRQDPGQGLRLIYYSQIVNDFQKGDIAEGYSVSREKKESFPLTVTSAQKNPTAFYLCASSSYATGQGPGNTIYFGEGSWLTVV.

This chain uses TRBV19 with TRBJ1-5; the D gene is possibly TRBD1 (5 bases). The V gene's germline CDR1 is LNHDA and CDR2 SQIVND (reference sequence). V lost 3 bases and J 9 bases, leaving 18 bases between the germline ends. The CDR3 length is 15 residues. In DNA, the CDR3 is TGTGCCAGTAGTATCGGAGGGGCCGGAGACGCGCCCCAGCATTTT. Protein product: CASSIGGAGDAPQHF.

This clone was counted a few times. The rearrangement links TRBV5-1 to TRBJ1-2, with a possible D match to TRBD1 (5 bases). The CDR3 consists of 15 residues. CDR1 is SGHRS, CDR2 YFSETQ, per germline. V lost 3 bases, J lost 6 bases, and 18 bases lay in between. In DNA form, the CDR3 reads TGCGCCAGCAGCTCCTCCTTGGGGCAGGTTCATGGCTACACCTTC. Protein sequence: CASSSSLGQVHGYTF.